A single sample gave rise to the 21 T cell receptor beta chains below, sequenced in a study of CDR3 diversity in severe acne. TCRdb re-derived calls from the PCR reads in MiXCR, one entry per CDR3 protein. The sample includes about 84,000 distinct CDR3 sequences, 51% seen only once; the top ten take around 15%. Sequenced input: blood. The receptors stem from a male donor in good health, without acne.

There are a few counts of this clonotype. V gene TRBV2 combines with J gene TRBJ1-3, with D perhaps matching TRBD1 (5 bases). V was shortened by 3 bases and J by 8 bases, with 8 bases between the two germline ends. Germline V lookup: CDR1 SNHLY, CDR2 FYNNEI. CDR3 length: 12 residues. CDR3 region: CASSERGDTIYF. As DNA, the CDR3 is TGTGCCAGCAGTGAGAGGGGAGACACCATATATTTT.

With regard to this clonotype: A read error may explain this, as a much larger clone is one base away. The gene calls are TRBV11-2 and TRBJ1-5; D ambiguous. Trimming left V 5 bases short and J 3 bases short, with 11 bases between. Germline V gene sequence: CDR1 SGHAT, CDR2 FQNNGV. The CDR3 has 14 residues. CDR3: CASSLGRDNQPQHF. CDR3 nucleotides: TGTGCCAGCAGCCTTGGACGTGACAATCAGCCCCAGCATTTT.

This chain connects TRBV5-8 to TRBJ2-7, with D perhaps matching TRBD1 or TRBD2 (5 bases each). Germline CDR1 and CDR2: SGHTS and YDEGEE. Between the trimmed V and J ends, which lost 3 bases and 5 bases, there was a span of 12 bases. The CDR3 covers 13 residues. The CDR3 DNA reads as TGTGCCAGCAGCTCGGGACCGGCCAACGAGCAGTACTTC. Translation: CASSSGPANEQYF.

The chain combines TRBV6-4 with TRBJ2-2; TRBD2 aligns across 12 bases. The length of the CDR3 is 14 residues. The trim removed 6 bases at V and 4 bases at J, leaving 0 bases unmatched. Germline CDR1 MRHNA, CDR2 SNTAGT. The CDR3 DNA is TGTGCCAGCAGGACTAGCGGGGGCACCGGGGAGCTGTTTTTT. It is translated as CASRTSGGTGELFF.

This clonotype is classed as medium-sized. The chain uses TRBV20-1 and TRBJ2-3; TRBD1 or TRBD2 may be the D gene (6 bases each). The germline CDR1 and CDR2 sequences are DFQATT and SNEGSKA (reference sequence). V dropped 7 bases and J dropped 6 bases, with 17 bases sitting between them. This CDR3 region has 13 residues. CDR3 sequence (DNA): TGCAGTGTTCCGGAGGGGGTATCCGATACGCAGTATTTT. Translated, it gives CSVPEGVSDTQYF.

The chain recombines TRBV24-1 with TRBJ1-1; perhaps TRBD1 as D (5 bases). Germline V CDR1 and CDR2: KGHDR, SFDVKD. CDR3 length: 16 amino acids. The V end lost 5 bases, the J end lost 6 bases, and 21 bases lay between the germline ends. The CDR3 region is CATSAPGDVGLAEAFF. Written as DNA, the CDR3 is TGTGCCACCAGTGCTCCCGGTGACGTGGGGCTTGCTGAAGCTTTCTTT.

The V gene is TRBV10-3, the J gene TRBJ2-1; D not certain. Trimming pared 7 bases from V and 7 bases from J, leaving 14 bases between. Germline V CDR1 and CDR2: ENHRY, SYGVKD. This CDR3 is built from 13 residues. CDR3 DNA sequence: TGTGCCATCACCCGGGCCCCACGGAATGAGCAGTTCTTC. Protein sequence: CAITRAPRNEQFF.

Ten or more counts support this clonotype. The rearrangement joins TRBV10-3 to TRBJ1-1; D ambiguous. Germline-derived CDR1 and CDR2 are ENHRY and SYGVKD. The CDR3 totals 15 residues. Trimming stripped 5 bases from V and 4 bases from J, with 17 bases between. The CDR3 spells CAISPSGGPGTEAFF. CDR3 DNA: TGTGCCATCAGTCCCTCGGGTGGGCCCGGCACTGAAGCTTTCTTT.

This clonotype was detected only a few times. The chain recombines TRBV6-5 with TRBJ2-6; no firm D call. V lost 4 bases and J 2 bases, leaving 6 bases between the germline ends. The CDR3 has 14 residues. Germline V CDR1 and CDR2: MNHEY, SVGAGI. CDR3 coding DNA: TGTGCCAGCAGTTTTGTAGCTGGGGCCAACGTCCTGACTTTC. It yields the protein CASSFVAGANVLTF.

The chain links TRBV20-1 to TRBJ2-5, with 16 bases fitting TRBD2. Germline V gene data show CDR1 as DFQATT and CDR2 as SNEGSKA (reference sequence). V gave up 3 bases and J gave up 5 bases; unmatched junction bases: 6. The CDR3 extends over 16 amino acids. CDR3 nucleotide sequence: TGCAGTGCTAGGGGGACTAGCGGGAGGGCTTTTGAGACCCAGTACTTC. It codes for CSARGTSGRAFETQYF.

The chain is built from TRBV4-1 and TRBJ2-5; 11 bases fit TRBD1. Germline V CDR1 and CDR2: MGHRA, YSYEKL. Trimming took 3 bases from V and 5 from J; bases not matched to a gene: 5. There are 15 residues in the CDR3. The CDR3 DNA sequence: TGCGCCAGCAGCCAGGACAGGGGGCAGGGGGAGACCCAGTACTTC. Its protein is CASSQDRGQGETQYF.

The V gene is TRBV20-1, the J gene TRBJ2-7, with D uncertain. The assigned J gene may be wrong: the sequence end matches TRBJ2-1 better. CDR3 size: 12 residues. Germline loops: CDR1 DFQATT, CDR2 SNEGSKA (reference sequence). The CDR3 DNA reads as TGCAGTGCTCACCTAATAGGTAATGAGCAGTTCTTC. Translation gives CSAHLIGNEQFF.

The chain links TRBV4-1 to TRBJ2-7, with a possible D match to TRBD2 (6 bases). Germline V gene lookup returns CDR1 MGHRA and CDR2 YSYEKL. This CDR3 spans 16 amino acids. The V and J ends lost 1 base and 5 bases respectively, with 18 bases between them. This CDR3 reads CASSQAVLATANEQYF. CDR3 bases: TGCGCCAGCAGCCAAGCGGTTCTAGCGACGGCCAACGAGCAGTACTTC.

A single count supports this clonotype. The genes are TRBV11-2 and TRBJ2-1, with 8 bases lining up with TRBD2. The CDR3 loop spans 12 amino acids. The ends lost 5 bases at V and 12 bases at J; junction bases unmatched: 6. In germline, CDR1 is SGHAT, CDR2 FQNNGV. CDR3 bases: TGTGCCAGCAGCGGCCGGGGGGGTCGGCAGTTCTTC. Encoded protein: CASSGRGGRQFF.

The rearrangement joins TRBV9 to TRBJ1-1; TRBD1 matches at 8 bases. This CDR3 has 15 residues. Germline assignment: CDR1 SGDLS and CDR2 YYNGEE. Germline trimming cut 3 bases from V and 1 base from J; bases unmatched to any gene: 5. CDR3 loop: CASSAMGQANTEAFF. In DNA, the CDR3 is TGTGCCAGCAGCGCCATGGGACAGGCGAACACTGAAGCTTTCTTT.

V gene TRBV7-6 combines with J gene TRBJ2-7; D uncertain. The CDR3 is made up of 15 amino acids. The V end was cut by 6 bases, the J end by 2 bases, with 17 bases between. Germline assignment: CDR1 SGHVS and CDR2 FNYEAQ. The DNA for the CDR3 is TGTGCCAGCAGTCCTCAGGAATCAGGCCCCTACGAGCAGTACTTC. This gives the protein CASSPQESGPYEQYF. Using reference TRBV7-6 and TRBJ2-7 for the parts outside the CDR3, the full variable domain is GAGVSQSPRYKVTKRGQDVALRCDPISGHVSLYWYRQALGQGPEFLTYFNYEAQQDKSGLPNDRFSAERPEGSISTLTIQRTEQRDSAMYRCASSPQESGPYEQYFGPGTRLTVT.

On this clonotype itself: The final CDR3 position lacks the conserved phenylalanine or tryptophan, pointing to a likely read error. CDR3 sequence (DNA): TGCGCCAGCAGCCCACCCAGTATAGGCGAGCAGTTCCTC. This encodes CASSPPSIGEQFL. V usage is TRBV7-3 and J usage is TRBJ2-1; D gene ambiguous. Germline lookup yields CDR1 SGHTA and CDR2 FQGTGA. This CDR3 is built from 13 residues.

This clonotype was counted a few times. The V call is TRBV19, the J call TRBJ2-7; a weak D match, TRBD2 (5 bases). The CDR3 covers 13 residues. Germline V CDR1 and CDR2: LNHDA, SQIVND (reference sequence). V lost 7 bases and J lost 0, with 10 bases in between. The CDR3 here is CASNQAASYEQYF. CDR3 DNA sequence: TGTGCCAGTAACCAAGCGGCCTCCTACGAGCAGTACTTC.

This clonotype was picked up a small number of times. The chain has TRBV2 and TRBJ1-5, with 8 bases fitting TRBD1. The CDR3 consists of 13 residues. From germline, CDR1 is SNHLY and CDR2 FYNNEI. Unmatched junction bases numbered 1, after V lost 6 bases and J lost 3 bases. The CDR3: CASSRGLNQPQHF. The CDR3 DNA follows: TGTGCCAGCAGCAGGGGGCTCAATCAGCCCCAGCATTTT. Using reference TRBV2 and TRBJ1-5 for the parts outside the CDR3, the full variable domain is EPEVTQTPSHQVTQMGQEVILRCVPISNHLYFYWYRQILGQKVEFLVSFYNNEISEKSEIFDDQFSVERPDGSNFTLKIRSTKLEDSAMYFCASSRGLNQPQHFGDGTRLSIL.

This clonotype was seen once. Compared with germline, one end of the junction differs, possibly owing to a read error. The CDR3 DNA is TGTGCCACCGAAACAGGGGTGAATGAGCAGCTCTTC. As protein: CATETGVNEQLF. J is TRBJ2-1 and V is TRBV15; 7 bases are a match to TRBD1. The CDR3 is made up of 12 amino acids. The germline gives CDR1 LNHNV, CDR2 YYDKDF (reference sequence).

V and J are TRBV7-9 and TRBJ1-1, with D uncertain. Germline lookup yields CDR1 SEHNR and CDR2 FQNEAQ (reference sequence). The germline V and J ends were trimmed by 3 bases and 1 base, with 6 bases remaining between them. CDR3 size: 13 residues. The CDR3 DNA follows: TGTGCCAGCAGCTTCCCGGGGAACACTGAAGCTTTCTTT. Translating gives CASSFPGNTEAFF. The full variable domain, completed using reference TRBV7-9 and TRBJ1-1, is DTGVSQNPRHKITKRGQNVTFRCDPISEHNRLYWYRQTLGQGPEFLTYFQNEAQLEKSRLLSDRFSAERPKGSFSTLEIQRTEQGDSAMYLCASSFPGNTEAFFGQGTRLTVV.